This entry lists 20 T cell receptor beta chains sequenced from one sample in a study of OX40 agonist ivuxolimab in advanced cancers. Here immunoSEQ multiplex PCR was the method, and the copy in TCRdb shows in-frame clones only, minus some. The table has approximately 79,000 clones, 86% seen once; the top ten hold 0.85% to 1%. The sample here was CD4+ or CD8+ T cells sorted from blood, taken in a trial of the OX40 agonist ivuxolimab. These receptors were collected from an adult with an advanced solid tumor such as melanoma, head and neck, liver or kidney cancer.

The chain combines TRBV2 with TRBJ1-2; D is possibly TRBD1 (5 bases). V was trimmed by 5 bases and J by 0 bases, leaving 7 bases between them. From germline, CDR1 is SNHLY and CDR2 FYNNEI. This CDR3 is built from 13 residues. CDR3 sequence reads: CASSQGSNYGYTF. The CDR3, as DNA: TGTGCCAGCAGTCAGGGATCTAACTATGGCTACACCTTC. The variable domain in full, completed from reference TRBV2 and TRBJ1-2, reads EPEVTQTPSHQVTQMGQEVILRCVPISNHLYFYWYRQILGQKVEFLVSFYNNEISEKSEIFDDQFSVERPDGSNFTLKIRSTKLEDSAMYFCASSQGSNYGYTFGSGTRLTVV.

The chain employs TRBV4-2 and TRBJ2-2, with 9 bases identical to TRBD2. Germline values: CDR1 LGHNA, CDR2 YNFKEQ. V shed 4 bases and J 4 bases; nucleotides not matched to a gene: 13. This CDR3 has 18 residues. CDR3 in amino acids: CASSPDDLAGDVTGELFF. The CDR3, as DNA: TGTGCCAGCAGCCCAGACGATTTAGCGGGAGATGTCACCGGGGAGCTGTTTTTT.

This sequence joins TRBV25-1 and TRBJ2-7; perhaps TRBD2 as D (5 bases). Germline-derived CDR1 and CDR2 are MGHDK and SYGVNS. V gave up 3 bases and J gave up 3 bases, with 15 bases separating them. The CDR3 is 15 residues long. For the CDR3, the DNA is TGTGCCAGCAGTGACCCCACCAACCGGGACTACGAGCAGTACTTC. Amino acid sequence: CASSDPTNRDYEQYF.

The rearrangement links TRBV27 to TRBJ1-2, with 8 bases that match TRBD1. The CDR3 length is 12 residues. With 6 bases clipped from V and 9 bases from J, the junction kept 6 bases outside the gene matches. The germline gives CDR1 MNHEY, CDR2 SMNVEV (reference sequence). In nucleotides, the CDR3 is TGTGCCAGCAGGTCAGGGGGCGGTAGCTACACCTTC. Protein sequence: CASRSGGGSYTF.

This clone appeared a single time. The chain links TRBV7-2 to TRBJ2-1; D is unclear. V gave up 4 bases and J gave up 0 bases, with 10 bases separating them. The CDR3 is 15 residues long. Germline CDR1 reads SGHTA; CDR2 reads FQGNSA. This CDR3 is CASSWSVSSYNEQFF. CDR3 nucleotide sequence: TGTGCCAGCAGCTGGTCGGTCAGCTCCTACAATGAGCAGTTCTTC. Filled out from reference TRBV7-2 and TRBJ2-1, the complete variable domain reads GAGVSQSPSNKVTEKGKDVELRCDPISGHTALYWYRQSLGQGLEFLIYFQGNSAPDKSGLPSDRFSAERTGGSVSTLTIQRTQQEDSAVYLCASSWSVSSYNEQFFGPGTRLTVL.

The J gene is TRBJ1-4, the V gene TRBV27; no clear D gene. The germline gives CDR1 MNHEY, CDR2 SMNVEV (reference sequence). CDR3 length: 11 residues. V shed 6 bases and J shed 8 bases, with 7 bases lying between them. CDR3 in DNA: TGTGCCAGCAGCTTTGGAGAAAAACTGTTTTTT. It is translated as CASSFGEKLFF.

V usage is TRBV7-9 and J usage is TRBJ1-4, with D possibly matching TRBD1 (6 bases). The CDR3 length is 14 residues. From germline, CDR1 is SEHNR and CDR2 FQNEAQ (reference sequence). Deletions cut 8 bases from V and 0 bases from J, with 10 bases between. The CDR3 reads CASGGGPTNEKLFF. In DNA, the CDR3 is TGTGCCAGCGGCGGGGGGCCAACTAATGAAAAACTGTTTTTT. Supplemented by reference TRBV7-9 and TRBJ1-4, the full variable domain reads DTGVSQNPRHKITKRGQNVTFRCDPISEHNRLYWYRQTLGQGPEFLTYFQNEAQLEKSRLLSDRFSAERPKGSFSTLEIQRTEQGDSAMYLCASGGGPTNEKLFFGSGTQLSVL.

The chain joins TRBV18 to TRBJ2-3, with no clear D. CDR1 and CDR2 from the germline V gene are KGHSH and LQKENI. Trimming removed 3 bases at V and 4 bases at J, with 11 bases between. The length of the CDR3 is 14 residues. DNA of the CDR3: TGTGCCAGCTCACCTAGGGTGGATCCAGATACGCAGTATTTT. It yields the protein CASSPRVDPDTQYF.

The chain carries TRBV30 and TRBJ1-2, with 10 bases identical to TRBD1. Germline-derived CDR1 and CDR2 are GTSNPN and SVGIG (reference sequence). The V segment lost 3 bases and the J segment 9 bases; nucleotides outside the gene matches: 13. The CDR3 has 15 amino acids. The CDR3 reads CAWRGPDRGRISYTF. The DNA of the CDR3 is TGTGCCTGGAGGGGACCTGACAGGGGGCGAATTAGCTACACCTTC.

This sequence joins TRBV28 and TRBJ2-6; no firm D call. Germline CDR1 and CDR2: MDHEN and SYDVKM. This CDR3 is built from 17 residues. Between the trimmed V and J ends, which lost 7 bases and 2 bases, there was a span of 18 bases. CDR3 amino acids: CASTTPDGIPGANVLTF. As DNA, the CDR3 is TGTGCCAGCACCACTCCGGACGGAATCCCTGGGGCCAACGTCCTGACTTTC. The entire variable domain, with the rest obtained from reference TRBV28 and TRBJ2-6, is as follows: DVKVTQSSRYLVKRTGEKVFLECVQDMDHENMFWYRQDPGLGLRLIYFSYDVKMKEKGDIPEGYSVSREKKERFSLILESASTNQTSMYLCASTTPDGIPGANVLTFGAGSRLTVL.

This clone was seen just once. V gene TRBV6-6 combines with J gene TRBJ1-2, with TRBD1 as a possible D gene (6 bases). Trimming cost V 6 bases and J 6 bases, with 14 bases left between them. Germline CDR1 reads MNHNY; CDR2 reads SVGAGI (reference sequence). The CDR3 runs to 13 residues. The CDR3 DNA is TGTGCCAGCAGCCCACAGGGACGTCATGGCTACACCTTC. Translation gives CASSPQGRHGYTF.

CDR3 in amino acids: CASSYSSGKGETQYF. The CDR3 DNA follows: TGCGCCAGCAGCTATTCTAGCGGGAAGGGGGAGACCCAGTACTTC. V and J are TRBV4-1 and TRBJ2-5; 9 positions agree with TRBD2. Germline V gives CDR1 MGHRA, CDR2 YSYEKL. The CDR3 runs to 15 residues. V was clipped by 5 bases and J by 5 bases; unmatched bases: 9.

V gene TRBV29-1 combines with J gene TRBJ2-3, with TRBD2 identical over 7 bases. The CDR3 is 14 amino acids. J lost 6 bases, V lost 4 bases, and 10 bases had no gene match. Germline-derived CDR1 and CDR2 are SQVTM and ANQGSEA. CDR3: CSVVGGRAGDTQYF. The DNA for the CDR3 is TGCAGCGTTGTTGGTGGGAGGGCCGGGGATACGCAGTATTTT.

The chain is built from TRBV29-1 and TRBJ2-5; the D is unclear. Germline CDR1 and CDR2: SQVTM and ANQGSEA. The CDR3 loop spans 11 amino acids. V shed 5 bases and J shed 9 bases, with 13 bases lying between them. CDR3 region: CSVLSDGPQYF. The DNA of the CDR3 is TGCAGCGTTTTAAGTGACGGGCCCCAGTACTTC.

This chain links TRBV7-9 with TRBJ2-3, with 9 bases fitting TRBD2. This CDR3 comprises 16 residues. V dropped 5 bases and J dropped 3; count of bases not matched to a gene: 9. Germline V lookup: CDR1 SEHNR, CDR2 FQNEAQ (reference sequence). In DNA form, the CDR3 reads TGTGCCAGCAGCATACATAGCGGGAGTGAGACAGATACGCAGTATTTT. It encodes CASSIHSGSETDTQYF.

The chain carries TRBV6-1 and TRBJ1-4; the match to TRBD1 covers 7 bases. Germline values: CDR1 MNHNS, CDR2 SASEGT. The trim removed 4 bases at V and 1 base at J, leaving 15 bases unmatched. The CDR3 has 19 amino acids. In DNA, the CDR3 is TGTGCCAGCAGTGGGAGCCCGACAGGGCGTCGGGGAACTAATGAAAAACTGTTTTTT. It encodes CASSGSPTGRRGTNEKLFF.

This clone was seen only once. The chain is built from TRBV5-1 and TRBJ2-6; D gene uncertain. The CDR3 is 17 residues long. Germline V gives CDR1 SGHRS, CDR2 YFSETQ. V was shortened by 1 base and J by 0 bases, with 11 bases between the two germline ends. CDR3: CASSLTVQLSGANVLTF. The CDR3 nucleotides read TGCGCCAGCAGCTTGACAGTTCAGCTCTCTGGGGCCAACGTCCTGACTTTC.

The chain carries TRBV11-2 and TRBJ2-5; D is tentatively TRBD1 or TRBD2 (6 bases each). The CDR3 loop spans 15 amino acids. The germline V and J ends were trimmed by 5 bases and 5 bases, with 18 bases remaining between them. Germline values: CDR1 SGHAT, CDR2 FQNNGV. CDR3: CASSPQLAGGETQYF. The CDR3 DNA sequence: TGTGCCAGCAGCCCACAACTAGCTGGGGGCGAGACCCAGTACTTC.

This clone was observed once. The CDR3, as DNA: TGTGCCAGCAGCTTAGGCCTCGGGACAGGGTTCTGGGGTGAAGCTTTCTTT. Its protein product is CASSLGLGTGFWGEAFF. The chain combines TRBV11-2 with TRBJ1-1; 9 bases align to TRBD1. CDR1 and CDR2 from the germline V gene are SGHAT and FQNNGV. The CDR3 covers 17 residues. V shed 1 base, J shed 7 bases, and the junction held 13 bases outside the gene matches.

Written as DNA, the CDR3 is TGTGCCAGCAGCTTTCGTTCTGAGGGCGGGGAGCAGTACTTC. It specifies CASSFRSEGGEQYF. V gene TRBV7-9 combines with J gene TRBJ2-7; D is possibly TRBD2 (5 bases). The V gene's germline CDR1 is SEHNR and CDR2 FQNEAQ (reference sequence). V lost 3 bases to trimming and J lost 7 bases, with 16 bases between them. The CDR3 spans 14 residues.